These 15 T cell receptor beta chains were all obtained from the same sample, sequenced in a study of early T cells in non-severe SARS-CoV-2 infection (dated by TCRdb to the early 2020s). Libraries were made using 5' RACE. The data were produced on a NextSeq 500. The public sequencing data were trimmed at Q25 with fastp and processed into clonotypes with MiXCR by TCRdb, which kept only in-frame beta chains. A single entry per CDR3 protein holds the most common genes and DNA from its merged rows. The sample yields about 32,000 distinct CDR3 sequences; more than 4% were counted once. Approximately 5.8% of the sample lies in the top ten. Sequencing was done on a sample of whole blood. The receptors shown here come from an adult who was a healthcare worker with PCR-confirmed SARS-CoV-2 infection or an uninfected control (not recorded which).

The table lists this clonotype with many counts. This chain links TRBV20-1 with TRBJ2-1; D is perhaps TRBD1 or TRBD2 (5 bases each). The V end was cut by 0 bases, the J end by 4 bases, with 19 bases between. The CDR3 contains 17 residues. Germline loops: CDR1 DFQATT, CDR2 SNEGSKA (reference sequence). DNA for the CDR3: TGCAGTGCTAGAGATGGCGAGGGGCTAGTGAGGTACAATGAGCAGTTCTTC. Amino acid sequence: CSARDGEGLVRYNEQFF.

This chain uses TRBV7-2 with TRBJ1-1; D call uncertain. The germline V and J ends were trimmed by 9 bases and 7 bases, with 12 bases remaining between them. Germline values: CDR1 SGHTA, CDR2 FQGNSA. The CDR3 spans 11 residues. CDR3 sequence reads: CASTPRVEAFF. CDR3 DNA sequence: TGTGCCAGTACCCCTAGGGTTGAAGCTTTCTTT.

This clonotype was seen repeatedly, ten times or more. The chain employs TRBV5-1 and TRBJ1-5; 9 nucleotides agree with TRBD1. Germline-derived CDR1 and CDR2 are SGHRS and YFSETQ. The trim removed 0 bases at V and 4 bases at J, leaving 2 bases unmatched. The CDR3 has 15 residues. The DNA of the CDR3 is TGCGCCAGCAGCTTGGAGGGACAGGGTAATCAGCCCCAGCATTTT. It translates to CASSLEGQGNQPQHF.

The chain uses TRBV12-2 and TRBJ2-3; the table assigns TRBD1, which was not confirmed against the DNA. TRBV12-2 is a pseudogene segment. The CDR3 is 16 amino acids. The DNA of the CDR3 is TGTGCAAGTCGCTTAGAGACTTGTTGGGGGGCAGATACGCAGTATTTT. Translation gives CASRLETCWGADTQYF.

This clonotype was recorded many times. This rearrangement joins TRBV29-1 to TRBJ2-3; either TRBD1 or TRBD2 may supply D (5 bases each). The CDR3 extends over 14 amino acids. Germline V gene sequence: CDR1 SQVTM, CDR2 ANQGSEA. With 6 bases removed from V and 2 bases from J, the gap between germline ends came to 15 bases. CDR3: CSVPGTPHTDTQYF. CDR3 in DNA: TGCAGCGTCCCCGGGACCCCCCACACAGATACGCAGTATTTT.

In this sample, this clonotype turned up many times. The chain combines TRBV4-3 with TRBJ2-3; 9 positions agree with TRBD1. Unmatched junction bases numbered 5, after V lost 5 bases and J lost 5 bases. The germline V gene has CDR1 LGHNA and CDR2 YSLEER. This CDR3 contains 14 residues. DNA of the CDR3: TGCGCCAGCAGCTTACAGGGGGCGGGAGATACGCAGTATTTT. Its protein product is CASSLQGAGDTQYF.

This clonotype was counted many times. J is TRBJ2-7 and V is TRBV29-1, with a tentative D call TRBD1 (5 bases). The CDR3 is 12 amino acids. Germline CDR1 and CDR2: SQVTM and ANQGSEA. V was pared by 4 bases and J by 0 bases, with 7 bases between. DNA for the CDR3: TGCAGCGTTGGTGGGGCCTCCTACGAGCAGTACTTC. It specifies CSVGGASYEQYF.

This clonotype was picked up many times. V is TRBV4-3 and J is TRBJ1-1; the D gene is possibly TRBD1 (6 bases). From germline, CDR1 is LGHNA and CDR2 YSLEER. Trimming shortened V by 1 base and J by 3 bases, and 12 bases separated the two germline ends. This CDR3 is 15 amino acids long. CDR3 sequence: CASSQVAAGDTEAFF. The CDR3 DNA sequence: TGCGCCAGCAGCCAAGTTGCGGCAGGGGACACTGAAGCTTTCTTT.

V usage is TRBV5-4 and J usage is TRBJ2-1; 12 bases fit TRBD2. The CDR3 is made up of 16 amino acids. V lost 5 bases, J lost 4 bases, and 7 bases stayed unmatched. Germline assignment: CDR1 SGHNT and CDR2 YYREEE (reference sequence). The CDR3 bases are TGTGCCAGCAGGCGGGGGACTAGCGGGCAATACAATGAGCAGTTCTTC. It specifies CASRRGTSGQYNEQFF.

This clonotype appeared many times. The chain recombines TRBV7-3 with TRBJ1-6; 8 nucleotides align to TRBD1. CDR3 length: 14 residues. With 4 bases clipped from V and 8 bases from J, the junction kept 4 bases outside the gene matches. The germline V gene encodes CDR1 SGHTA and CDR2 FQGTGA. The DNA of the CDR3 is TGTGCCAGCAGCTCGACAGGGGATGATTCACCCCTCCACTTT. It specifies CASSSTGDDSPLHF.

This chain connects TRBV29-1 to TRBJ2-1; 8 bases fit TRBD1. J lost 8 bases, V lost 0 bases, and 0 bases had no gene match. Germline loops: CDR1 SQVTM, CDR2 ANQGSEA. This CDR3 region has 12 residues. The CDR3 sequence: CSVEEDRDEQFF. The CDR3 DNA reads TGCAGCGTTGAAGAGGACAGGGATGAGCAGTTCTTC.

This clonotype was picked up many times. The V gene is TRBV11-2, the J gene TRBJ1-1; a weak D match, TRBD1 (5 bases). CDR3 length equals 15 residues. The germline V gene encodes CDR1 SGHAT and CDR2 FQNNGV. V was cut by 5 bases and J by 4 bases, with 17 bases left in between. The CDR3 sequence: CASSLMGVGGTEAFF. As DNA, the CDR3 is TGTGCCAGCAGCCTAATGGGAGTTGGGGGCACTGAAGCTTTCTTT. Drawing the rest from reference TRBV11-2 and TRBJ1-1, the complete variable domain is EAGVAQSPRYKIIEKRQSVAFWCNPISGHATLYWYQQILGQGPKLLIQFQNNGVVDDSQLPKDRFSAERLKGVDSTLKIQPAKLEDSAVYLCASSLMGVGGTEAFFGQGTRLTVV.

A few counts support this clonotype. The J gene is TRBJ2-1, the V gene TRBV7-2, with TRBD2 matching over 10 bases. CDR3 size: 17 residues. Trimming removed 1 base from V and 9 bases from J; junction bases left unmatched: 12. Germline CDR1 is SGHTA and CDR2 is FQGNSA. CDR3 in DNA: TGTGCCAGCAGCTTAGGGAGCGGGGGGGCCGTAGCGGTTGAGCAGTTCTTC. Its protein product is CASSLGSGGAVAVEQFF. The full variable domain, with the rest looked up from reference TRBV7-2 and TRBJ2-1, is GAGVSQSPSNKVTEKGKDVELRCDPISGHTALYWYRQSLGQGLEFLIYFQGNSAPDKSGLPSDRFSAERTGGSVSTLTIQRTQQEDSAVYLCASSLGSGGAVAVEQFFGPGTRLTVL.

This clonotype was recorded many times. The gene calls are TRBV7-2 and TRBJ2-3; D is undetermined. Trimming took 5 bases from V and 5 from J, leaving 11 bases between them. The CDR3 runs to 13 residues. CDR1 is SGHTA, CDR2 FQGNSA, per germline. The CDR3 sequence: CASSVKGGDTQYF. CDR3 in DNA: TGTGCCAGCAGCGTAAAGGGTGGAGATACGCAGTATTTT.

This clonotype was recorded at least ten times. The V call is TRBV10-3, the J call TRBJ2-3, with 8 nucleotides matching TRBD2. The CDR3 has 17 residues. Germline V CDR1 and CDR2: ENHRY, SYGVKD. With 3 bases clipped from V and 6 bases from J, the junction kept 14 bases outside the gene matches. The CDR3 DNA is TGTGCCATCAGTGATCCCGGGACCAGCGGGAGATACGATACGCAGTATTTT. It is translated as CAISDPGTSGRYDTQYF.